This T cell receptor (beta chain) was documented in a study of blood T cell repertoires in COVID-19. Profiled with immunoSEQ multiplex PCR; TCRdb holds only in-frame clones, not every one. The data contain approximately 400,000 clones, roughly 77% of them singletons. The TCR was taken from a human donor with acute or convalescent COVID-19. The donor label of this sample is uncertain. The sequencing input was peripheral blood.

As DNA, the CDR3 is TGTGCCAGCAGCTTAGGGGACAGGGCTTACGGGGAGCTGTTTTTT. Translated: CASSLGDRAYGELFF. The chain employs TRBV7-9 and TRBJ2-2; 9 bases map to TRBD1. V lost 1 base to trimming and J lost 7 bases; unmatched junction nucleotides: 4. CDR1 SEHNR and CDR2 FQNEAQ come from the germline V gene (reference sequence). The CDR3 loop spans 15 amino acids.